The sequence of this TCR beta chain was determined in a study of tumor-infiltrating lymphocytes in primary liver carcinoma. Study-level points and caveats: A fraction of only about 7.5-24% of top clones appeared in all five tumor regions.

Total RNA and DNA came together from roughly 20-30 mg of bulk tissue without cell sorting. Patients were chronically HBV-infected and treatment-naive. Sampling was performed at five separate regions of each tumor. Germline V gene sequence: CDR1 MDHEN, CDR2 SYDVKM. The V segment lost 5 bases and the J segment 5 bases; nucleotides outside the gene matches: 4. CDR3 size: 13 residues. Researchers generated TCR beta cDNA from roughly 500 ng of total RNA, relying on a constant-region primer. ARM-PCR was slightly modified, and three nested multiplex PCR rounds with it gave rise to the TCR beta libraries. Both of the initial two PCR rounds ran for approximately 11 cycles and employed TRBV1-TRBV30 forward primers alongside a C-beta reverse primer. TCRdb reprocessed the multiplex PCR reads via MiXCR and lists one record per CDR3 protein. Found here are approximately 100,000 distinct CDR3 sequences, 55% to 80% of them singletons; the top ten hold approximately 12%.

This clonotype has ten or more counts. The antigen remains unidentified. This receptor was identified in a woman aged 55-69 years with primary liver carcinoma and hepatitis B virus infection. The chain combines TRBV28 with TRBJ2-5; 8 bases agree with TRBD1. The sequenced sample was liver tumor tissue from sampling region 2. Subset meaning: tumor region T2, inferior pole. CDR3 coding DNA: TGTGCCAGCAGTCGGACAGGGCTGGAGACCCAGTACTTC. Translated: CASSRTGLETQYF.